This TCR beta chain was found in a study of blood T cell repertoires in COVID-19. The wider study: Some COVID-19 samples were acute and others convalescent; all came from the United States, Italy and Spain.

Measured with immunoSEQ multiplex PCR; TCRdb has only the in-frame clones, and not every one. The data show under 95,000 clones, 65% to 90% seen once. Germline assignment: CDR1 SGHRS and CDR2 YFSETQ. The CDR3 runs to 14 residues. V was trimmed by 2 bases and J by 0 bases, leaving 9 bases between them. The TCR originated in a man aged 50 to 59 with COVID-19, enrolled during active disease. The sequenced material came from peripheral blood. This chain connects TRBV5-1 to TRBJ2-7, with unresolved D. The CDR3 sequence: CASSFGLPSYEQYF. In nucleotides, the CDR3 is TGCGCCAGCAGCTTCGGTCTCCCCTCCTACGAGCAGTACTTC.